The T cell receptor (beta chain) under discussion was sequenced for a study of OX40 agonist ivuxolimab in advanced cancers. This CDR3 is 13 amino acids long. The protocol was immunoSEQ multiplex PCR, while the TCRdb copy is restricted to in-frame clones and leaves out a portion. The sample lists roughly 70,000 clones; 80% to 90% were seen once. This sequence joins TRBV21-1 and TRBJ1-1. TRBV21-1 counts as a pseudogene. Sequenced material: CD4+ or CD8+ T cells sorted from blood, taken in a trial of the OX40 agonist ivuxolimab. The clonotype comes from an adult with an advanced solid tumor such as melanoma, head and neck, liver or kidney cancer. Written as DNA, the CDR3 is TGTGCCGGTCTCACGGGGGGAATCACTGAAGCTTTCTTT. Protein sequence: CAGLTGGITEAFF.